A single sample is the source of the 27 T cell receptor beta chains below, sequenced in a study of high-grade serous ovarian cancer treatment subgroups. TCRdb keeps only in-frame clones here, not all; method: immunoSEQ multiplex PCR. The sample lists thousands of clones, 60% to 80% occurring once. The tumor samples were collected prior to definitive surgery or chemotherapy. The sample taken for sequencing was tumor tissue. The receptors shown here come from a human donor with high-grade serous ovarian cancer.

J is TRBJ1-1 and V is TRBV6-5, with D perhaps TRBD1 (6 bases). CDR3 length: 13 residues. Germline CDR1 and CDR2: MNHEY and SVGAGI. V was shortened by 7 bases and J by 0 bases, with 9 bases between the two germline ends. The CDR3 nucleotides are TGTGCCAGCACAAGGGGGATGAACACTGAAGCTTTCTTT. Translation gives CASTRGMNTEAFF.

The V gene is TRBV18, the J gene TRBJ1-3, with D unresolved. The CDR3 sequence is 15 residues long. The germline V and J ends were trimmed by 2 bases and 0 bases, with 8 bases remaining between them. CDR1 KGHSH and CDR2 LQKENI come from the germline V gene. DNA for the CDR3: TGTGCCAGCTCACCAGCCCTTAGCTCTGGAAACACCATATATTTT. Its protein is CASSPALSSGNTIYF.

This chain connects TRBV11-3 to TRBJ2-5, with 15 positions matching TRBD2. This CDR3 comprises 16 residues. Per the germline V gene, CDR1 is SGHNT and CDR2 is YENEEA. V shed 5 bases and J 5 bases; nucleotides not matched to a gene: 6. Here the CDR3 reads CASSPGLAGGIETQYF. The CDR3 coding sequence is TGTGCCAGCAGCCCGGGACTAGCGGGAGGTATCGAGACCCAGTACTTC.

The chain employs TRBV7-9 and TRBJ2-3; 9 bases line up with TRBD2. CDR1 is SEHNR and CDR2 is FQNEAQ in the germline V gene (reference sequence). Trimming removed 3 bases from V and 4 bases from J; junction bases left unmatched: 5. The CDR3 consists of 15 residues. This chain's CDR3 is CASSLGGRASDTQYF. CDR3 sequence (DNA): TGTGCCAGCAGCTTGGGCGGGAGGGCCTCAGATACGCAGTATTTT.

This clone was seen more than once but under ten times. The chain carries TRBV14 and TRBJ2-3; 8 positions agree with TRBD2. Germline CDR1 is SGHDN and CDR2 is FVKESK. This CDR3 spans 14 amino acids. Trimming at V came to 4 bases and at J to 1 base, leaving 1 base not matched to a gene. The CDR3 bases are TGTGCCAGCAGCCGTAGCGGGGGCACAGATACGCAGTATTTT. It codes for CASSRSGGTDTQYF.

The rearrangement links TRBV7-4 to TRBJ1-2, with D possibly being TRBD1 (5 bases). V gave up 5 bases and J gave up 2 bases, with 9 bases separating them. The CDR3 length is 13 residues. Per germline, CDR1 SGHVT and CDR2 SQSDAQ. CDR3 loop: CASSPGPNYGYTF. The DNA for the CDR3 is TGTGCCAGCAGCCCAGGGCCGAACTATGGCTACACCTTC.

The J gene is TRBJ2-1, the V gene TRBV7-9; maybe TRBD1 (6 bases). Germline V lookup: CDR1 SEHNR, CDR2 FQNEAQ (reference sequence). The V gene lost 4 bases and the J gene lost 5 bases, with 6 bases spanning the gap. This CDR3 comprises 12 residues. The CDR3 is CASSWDNNEQFF. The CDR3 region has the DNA TGTGCCAGCAGCTGGGACAACAATGAGCAGTTCTTC.

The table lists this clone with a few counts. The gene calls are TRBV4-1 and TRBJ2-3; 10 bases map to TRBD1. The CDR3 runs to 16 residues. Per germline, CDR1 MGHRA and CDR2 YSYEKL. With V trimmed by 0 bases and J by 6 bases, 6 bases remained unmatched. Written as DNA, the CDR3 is TGCGCCAGCAGCCAAGATCGGACAGGGGGTTGGGATACGCAGTATTTT. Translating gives CASSQDRTGGWDTQYF.

CDR3 region: CASSLSAGTSGGNYEQYF. The CDR3 DNA reads TGTGCCAGCAGCTTGTCTGCCGGGACTAGCGGAGGAAATTACGAGCAGTACTTC. V is TRBV7-2 and J is TRBJ2-5, with TRBD2 matching 11 bases. The end of the DNA is better explained by TRBJ2-7, so the J call may be wrong. CDR3 length: 18 residues. Germline V gives CDR1 SGHTA, CDR2 FQGNSA.

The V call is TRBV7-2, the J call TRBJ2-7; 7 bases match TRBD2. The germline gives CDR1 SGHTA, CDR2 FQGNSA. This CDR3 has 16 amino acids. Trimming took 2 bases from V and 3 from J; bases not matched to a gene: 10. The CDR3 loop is CASSLRPAGANYEQYF. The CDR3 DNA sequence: TGTGCCAGCAGCTTACGGCCCGCGGGAGCCAACTACGAGCAGTACTTC.

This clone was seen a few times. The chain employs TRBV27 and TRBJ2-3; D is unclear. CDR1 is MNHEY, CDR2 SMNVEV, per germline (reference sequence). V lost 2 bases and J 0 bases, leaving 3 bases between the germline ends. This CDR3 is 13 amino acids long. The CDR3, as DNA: TGTGCCAGCAGTTTAGGTAGCACAGATACGCAGTATTTT. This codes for CASSLGSTDTQYF.

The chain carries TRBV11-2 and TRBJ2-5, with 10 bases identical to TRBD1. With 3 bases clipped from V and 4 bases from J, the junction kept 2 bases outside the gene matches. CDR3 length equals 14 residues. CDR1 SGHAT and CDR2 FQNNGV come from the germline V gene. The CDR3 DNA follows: TGTGCCAGCAGCTTGACAGGGGGCATAGAGACCCAGTACTTC. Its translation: CASSLTGGIETQYF.

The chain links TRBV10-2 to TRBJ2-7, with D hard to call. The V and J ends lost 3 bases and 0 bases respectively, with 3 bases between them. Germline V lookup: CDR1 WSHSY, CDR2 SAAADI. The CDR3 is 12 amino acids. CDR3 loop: CASSDPSYEQYF. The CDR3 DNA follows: TGCGCCAGCAGTGATCCCTCCTACGAGCAGTACTTC.

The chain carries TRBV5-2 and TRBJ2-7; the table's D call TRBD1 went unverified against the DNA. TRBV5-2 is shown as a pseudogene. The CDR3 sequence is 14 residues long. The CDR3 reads CASSPRGTGIEQYF. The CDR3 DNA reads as TGTGCCAGCAGCCCCAGGGGGACAGGGATCGAGCAGTACTTC.

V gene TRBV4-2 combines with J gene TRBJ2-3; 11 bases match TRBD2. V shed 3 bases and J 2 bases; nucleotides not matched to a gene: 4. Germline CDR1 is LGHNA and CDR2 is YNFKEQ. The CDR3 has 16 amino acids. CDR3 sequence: CASSHSGRAYTDTQYF. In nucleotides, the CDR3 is TGTGCCAGCAGCCATAGCGGGAGGGCTTACACAGATACGCAGTATTTT.

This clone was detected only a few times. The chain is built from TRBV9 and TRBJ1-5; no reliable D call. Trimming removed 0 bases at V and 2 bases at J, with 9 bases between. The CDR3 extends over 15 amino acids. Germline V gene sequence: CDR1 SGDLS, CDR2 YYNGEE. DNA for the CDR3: TGTGCCAGCAGCGTAGGGTTCGAGGGCAATCAGCCCCAGCATTTT. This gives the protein CASSVGFEGNQPQHF.

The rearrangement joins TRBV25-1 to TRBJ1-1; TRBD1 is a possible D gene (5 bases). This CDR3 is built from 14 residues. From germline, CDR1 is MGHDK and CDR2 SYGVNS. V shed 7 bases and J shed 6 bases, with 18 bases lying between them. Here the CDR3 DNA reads TGTGCCAGCACCATGGGGGGAAGAGAATCTGAAGCTTTCTTT. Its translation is CASTMGGRESEAFF.

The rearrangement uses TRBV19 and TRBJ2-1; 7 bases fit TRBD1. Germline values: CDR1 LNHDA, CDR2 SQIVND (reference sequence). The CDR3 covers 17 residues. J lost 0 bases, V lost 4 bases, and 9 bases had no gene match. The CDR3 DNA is TGTGCCAGTAGTACTTTACGGACAGGTCGCTCCTACAATGAGCAGTTCTTC. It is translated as CASSTLRTGRSYNEQFF.

CDR3 sequence: CASRLSNYRDEQYF. CDR3 in DNA: TGTGCCAGCAGGCTCTCCAACTATCGGGACGAGCAGTACTTC. The chain carries TRBV6-5 and TRBJ2-7; D is undetermined. Trimming pared 6 bases from V and 5 bases from J, leaving 17 bases between. The CDR3 consists of 14 residues. Looked up from germline, CDR1 is MNHEY and CDR2 is SVGAGI.

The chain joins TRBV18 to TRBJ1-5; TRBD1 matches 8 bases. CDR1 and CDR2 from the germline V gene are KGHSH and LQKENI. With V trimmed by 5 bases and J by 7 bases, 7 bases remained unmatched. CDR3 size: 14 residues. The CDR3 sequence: CASSEGQGWQPQHF. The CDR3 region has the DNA TGTGCCAGCTCAGAAGGACAGGGCTGGCAGCCCCAGCATTTT.

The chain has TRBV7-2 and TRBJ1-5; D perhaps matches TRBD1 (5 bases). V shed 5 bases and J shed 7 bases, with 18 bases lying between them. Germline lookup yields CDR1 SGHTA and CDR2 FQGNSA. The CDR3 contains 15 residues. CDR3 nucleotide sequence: TGTGCCAGCAGCCCCGGGATGGGTTGGGGGCAGCCCCAGCATTTT. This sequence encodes CASSPGMGWGQPQHF.

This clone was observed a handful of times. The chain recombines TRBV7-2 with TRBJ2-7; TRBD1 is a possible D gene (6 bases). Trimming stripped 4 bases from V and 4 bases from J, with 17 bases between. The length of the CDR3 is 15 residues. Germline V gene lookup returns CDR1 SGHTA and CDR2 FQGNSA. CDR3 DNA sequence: TGTGCCAGCAGCTCCCCACAGGGCCCTGGGTACGAGCAGTACTTC. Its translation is CASSSPQGPGYEQYF.

CDR3 DNA sequence: TGTGCCAGCAGCCTTGACTACAGCACAGATACGCAGTATTTT. Its translation: CASSLDYSTDTQYF. The genes are TRBV7-2 and TRBJ2-3; D is possibly TRBD2 (5 bases). With 5 bases removed from V and 0 bases from J, the gap between germline ends came to 9 bases. The CDR3 sequence is 14 residues long. Germline V gives CDR1 SGHTA, CDR2 FQGNSA.

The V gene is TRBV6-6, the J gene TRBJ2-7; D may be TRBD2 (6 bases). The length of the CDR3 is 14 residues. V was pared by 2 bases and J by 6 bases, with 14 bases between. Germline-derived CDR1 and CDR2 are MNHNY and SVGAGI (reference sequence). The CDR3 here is CASSYQGGGLEQYF. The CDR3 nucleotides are TGTGCCAGCAGTTACCAAGGCGGAGGGCTCGAGCAGTACTTC.

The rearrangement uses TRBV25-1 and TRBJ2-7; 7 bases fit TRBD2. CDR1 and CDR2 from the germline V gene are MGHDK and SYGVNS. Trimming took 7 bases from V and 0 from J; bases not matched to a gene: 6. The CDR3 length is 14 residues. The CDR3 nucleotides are TGTGCCAGCATGGGAGGGTTCTTCTCCTACGAGCAGTACTTC. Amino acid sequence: CASMGGFFSYEQYF.

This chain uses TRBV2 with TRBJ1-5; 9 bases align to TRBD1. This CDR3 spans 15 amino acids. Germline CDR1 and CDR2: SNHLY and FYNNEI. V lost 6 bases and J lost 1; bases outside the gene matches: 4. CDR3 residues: CASRGQGQSNQPQHF. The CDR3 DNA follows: TGTGCCAGCAGGGGACAGGGTCAAAGCAATCAGCCCCAGCATTTT.

The CDR3 bases are TGTGCCAGCAGCGAGGGCGACCGAACAACTAATGAAAAACTGTTTTTT. The encoded protein is CASSEGDRTTNEKLFF. This chain joins TRBV7-9 and TRBJ1-4; D gene unclear. CDR3 length: 16 residues. The ends were cut back, 5 bases at V and 0 bases at J, with 13 bases in the middle. From germline, CDR1 is SEHNR and CDR2 FQNEAQ (reference sequence).